These 31 T cell receptor beta chains were all obtained from the same sample, sequenced in a study of graft-versus-host responses after intestinal transplantation. Clones were sequenced by immunoSEQ multiplex PCR, and TCRdb holds only the in-frame ones, with some missing. Of about 110,000 clones in the sample, 93% are singletons; the top ten hold about 0.54%. The antigens these receptors bind are not known. The input for sequencing was unstimulated CD8+ T cells sorted from spleen or lymph node cells, taken before intestinal transplant. Receptor source: a human donor who received an intestinal transplant.

V usage is TRBV11-2 and J usage is TRBJ1-4; D unresolved. The germline V gene has CDR1 SGHAT and CDR2 FQNNGV. Trimming removed 1 base at V and 5 bases at J, with 8 bases between. CDR3 size: 14 residues. CDR3 sequence (DNA): TGTGCCAGCAGCTTAGGGGGAGGGAATGAAAAACTGTTTTTT. It codes for CASSLGGGNEKLFF.

This rearrangement joins TRBV5-6 to TRBJ2-3; no definite D call. CDR3 length: 16 amino acids. Germline lookup yields CDR1 SGHDT and CDR2 YYEEEE. V dropped 1 base and J dropped 0 bases, with 12 bases sitting between them. CDR3 coding DNA: TGTGCCAGCAGCTTGTGGAGACCTGGGAGCACAGATACGCAGTATTTT. Encoded protein: CASSLWRPGSTDTQYF.

The chain links TRBV25-1 to TRBJ2-1, with TRBD2 matching over 12 bases. Germline CDR1 reads MGHDK; CDR2 reads SYGVNS. The ends lost 4 bases at V and 5 bases at J; junction bases unmatched: 9. The CDR3 runs to 17 residues. CDR3 bases: TGTGCCAGCAGTGTCTCTAGCGGGAGGGCCAGGCACAATGAGCAGTTCTTC. Amino acid sequence: CASSVSSGRARHNEQFF.

In DNA, the CDR3 is TGCAGCGTTGAGGGGACGGCGGACTATGGAGTCACCTTC. Translation gives CSVEGTADYGVTF. The chain recombines TRBV29-1 with TRBJ1-2; tentative D call: TRBD1 (5 bases). V lost 3 bases to trimming and J lost 13 bases, with 21 bases between them. This CDR3 is built from 13 residues. Germline V CDR1 and CDR2: SQVTM, ANQGSEA.

Only one count was recorded for this clone. CDR3 residues: CASSGGSLNEKLFF. The DNA for the CDR3 is TGTGCCAGCAGCGGGGGCAGCCTGAATGAAAAACTGTTTTTT. The V call is TRBV13, the J call TRBJ1-4; tentatively, D is TRBD1 (6 bases). Trimming pared 5 bases from V and 5 bases from J, leaving 12 bases between. The CDR3 totals 14 residues. The germline gives CDR1 PRHDT, CDR2 FYEKMQ (reference sequence).

The rearrangement joins TRBV11-3 to TRBJ2-1; 7 bases are a match to TRBD1. The V gene end was trimmed by 5 bases and the J gene end by 4 bases; junction bases not matched to a gene: 5. Germline V gene sequence: CDR1 SGHNT, CDR2 YENEEA. The length of the CDR3 is 14 residues. CDR3 sequence reads: CASSPPGQYNEQFF. The CDR3 DNA is TGTGCCAGCAGCCCACCGGGACAGTACAATGAGCAGTTCTTC.

The chain is built from TRBV5-1 and TRBJ1-4, with 7 bases that match TRBD1. CDR3 length: 12 residues. V gave up 3 bases and J gave up 11 bases; unmatched junction bases: 4. The germline CDR1 and CDR2 sequences are SGHRS and YFSETQ. This chain's CDR3 is CASSSDRAKLFF. The CDR3 DNA reads as TGCGCCAGCAGCTCTGACAGGGCGAAACTGTTTTTT. The full variable domain, completed using reference TRBV5-1 and TRBJ1-4, is KAGVTQTPRYLIKTRGQQVTLSCSPISGHRSVSWYQQTPGQGLQFLFEYFSETQRNKGNFPGRFSGRQFSNSRSEMNVSTLELGDSALYLCASSSDRAKLFFGSGTQLSVL.

V usage is TRBV27 and J usage is TRBJ1-4; D is unresolved. Deletions cut 3 bases from V and 4 bases from J, with 9 bases between. This CDR3 has 14 residues. The germline CDR1 and CDR2 sequences are MNHEY and SMNVEV (reference sequence). The CDR3 region is CASSFGPGNEKLFF. The CDR3, as DNA: TGTGCCAGCAGTTTCGGGCCCGGTAATGAAAAACTGTTTTTT.

This chain uses TRBV14 with TRBJ2-5; possible D gene TRBD1, 6 bases. The germline V and J ends were trimmed by 4 bases and 5 bases, with 20 bases remaining between them. Germline CDR1 is SGHDN and CDR2 is FVKESK. The CDR3 runs to 16 residues. CDR3: CASSPGVSGAGETQYF. Here the CDR3 DNA reads TGTGCCAGCAGCCCGGGCGTTTCAGGGGCGGGCGAGACCCAGTACTTC.

V usage is TRBV12-2 and J usage is TRBJ2-7; TRBD2 is taken as the D call from the table, unchecked against the DNA. TRBV12-2 is shown as a pseudogene. The CDR3 covers 15 residues. The CDR3 reads CASRRDGRSPYEQYF. In nucleotides, the CDR3 is TGTGCAAGTCGCCGGGATGGCAGAAGCCCCTACGAGCAGTACTTC.

The V gene is TRBV27, the J gene TRBJ1-2; a possible D gene is TRBD1 (6 bases). CDR3 length equals 16 residues. V was trimmed by 3 bases and J by 7 bases, leaving 21 bases between them. Germline values: CDR1 MNHEY, CDR2 SMNVEV (reference sequence). The CDR3 DNA is TGTGCCAGCAGTTTGATCATTGAGGGGGTATTGGGTGGCTACACCTTC. It codes for CASSLIIEGVLGGYTF.

The J gene is TRBJ2-1, the V gene TRBV10-3; no firm D call. This CDR3 has 15 residues. Per germline, CDR1 ENHRY and CDR2 SYGVKD. V was pared by 0 bases and J by 4 bases, with 10 bases between. The CDR3 spells CAISESSSSYNEQFF. CDR3 DNA sequence: TGTGCCATCAGTGAGTCAAGCTCCTCTTACAATGAGCAGTTCTTC.

The V and J genes are TRBV9 and TRBJ2-7; D unclear. This CDR3 has 13 residues. CDR1 SGDLS and CDR2 YYNGEE come from the germline V gene. Trimming cost V 2 bases and J 6 bases, with 12 bases left between them. CDR3 sequence reads: CASSVRSLSEQYF. DNA of the CDR3: TGTGCCAGCAGCGTCAGATCGCTGAGCGAGCAGTACTTC.

CDR3 in amino acids: CASSSPGTGYPGTEAFF. In nucleotides, the CDR3 is TGTGCCAGTAGTTCTCCCGGGACAGGGTACCCCGGGACTGAAGCTTTCTTT. This chain uses TRBV19 with TRBJ1-1, with 9 bases aligning to TRBD1. Trimming at V came to 5 bases and at J to 5 bases, leaving 15 bases not matched to a gene. The CDR3 is 17 amino acids. CDR1 is LNHDA, CDR2 SQIVND, per germline (reference sequence).

The chain recombines TRBV10-2 with TRBJ1-2; D unresolved. The CDR3 is made up of 15 amino acids. The germline V and J ends were trimmed by 0 bases and 4 bases, with 12 bases remaining between them. CDR1 and CDR2 from the germline V gene are WSHSY and SAAADI. The CDR3 sequence: CASSESRAAAYGYTF. The CDR3 coding sequence is TGCGCCAGCAGTGAGTCGAGGGCGGCTGCCTATGGCTACACCTTC.

The chain carries TRBV6-7 and TRBJ1-2, with D unclear. TRBV6-7 is recorded as an ORF, its role being uncertain. The ends were cut back, 6 bases at V and 1 base at J, with 9 bases in the middle. CDR3 length equals 13 residues. The CDR3 coding sequence is TGTGCCAGCAGCGACCGGGGTAACTATGGCTACACCTTC. It specifies CASSDRGNYGYTF.

The chain is built from TRBV13 and TRBJ1-2, with TRBD1 identical over 8 bases. The CDR3 is made up of 16 amino acids. V was pared by 7 bases and J by 0 bases, with 10 bases of the junction left unmatched. The germline V gene encodes CDR1 PRHDT and CDR2 FYEKMQ (reference sequence). The CDR3 DNA follows: TGTGCCAGCACCGAACAGGGGGAGCGTTCTAACTATGGCTACACCTTC. It encodes CASTEQGERSNYGYTF.

The chain has TRBV7-9 and TRBJ2-2; D ambiguous. V shed 7 bases and J shed 7 bases, with 10 bases lying between them. The CDR3 length is 12 residues. Germline CDR1 reads SEHNR; CDR2 reads FQNEAQ (reference sequence). CDR3 coding DNA: TGTGCCAGCACTAGGGTACACGGGGAGCTGTTTTTT. Translated, it gives CASTRVHGELFF. Supplemented by reference TRBV7-9 and TRBJ2-2, the full variable domain reads DTGVSQNPRHKITKRGQNVTFRCDPISEHNRLYWYRQTLGQGPEFLTYFQNEAQLEKSRLLSDRFSAERPKGSFSTLEIQRTEQGDSAMYLCASTRVHGELFFGEGSRLTVL.

The J gene is TRBJ2-1, the V gene TRBV9, with 14 bases fitting TRBD2. The CDR3 loop spans 14 amino acids. Per germline, CDR1 SGDLS and CDR2 YYNGEE. The V and J ends lost 6 bases and 15 bases, in that order; junction bases with no gene match: 11. The CDR3 DNA reads TGTGCCAGCACCCCCGGGACTAGCGGGAGATTGTGGTTCTTC. Translation: CASTPGTSGRLWFF.

This chain joins TRBV2 and TRBJ2-5, with a weak D call TRBD1 (5 bases). Trimming left V 5 bases short and J 3 bases short, with 19 bases between. This CDR3 is 16 amino acids long. CDR1 and CDR2 (germline): SNHLY, FYNNEI. In DNA form, the CDR3 reads TGTGCCAGCAGTTGGGGCGGAGTGGCTCCAGAAGAGACCCAGTACTTC. Translation gives CASSWGGVAPEETQYF.

The chain joins TRBV10-2 to TRBJ2-1; D ambiguous. Germline CDR1 and CDR2: WSHSY and SAAADI. V lost 0 bases, J lost 0 bases, and 6 bases lay in between. The CDR3 covers 15 residues. CDR3 amino acids: CASSESRSSYNEQFF. CDR3 bases: TGCGCCAGCAGTGAGTCTCGTAGCTCCTACAATGAGCAGTTCTTC.

The chain joins TRBV20-1 to TRBJ2-7, with D hard to call. The CDR3 has 11 amino acids. The germline CDR1 and CDR2 sequences are DFQATT and SNEGSKA (reference sequence). V was shortened by 3 bases and J by 6 bases, with 9 bases between the two germline ends. CDR3 coding DNA: TGCAGTGCTAGGTCTACGGTCGAGCAGTACTTC. Translation gives CSARSTVEQYF.

The chain combines TRBV12-5 with TRBJ2-7; D remains unclear. Per the germline V gene, CDR1 is LGHNT and CDR2 is FRNRAP. V was shortened by 1 base and J by 3 bases, with 19 bases between the two germline ends. The CDR3 consists of 17 residues. The CDR3 loop is CASGLATRYLDGYEQYF. The CDR3, as DNA: TGTGCTAGTGGTTTGGCCACGCGCTACCTGGACGGCTACGAGCAGTACTTC.

The chain combines TRBV30 with TRBJ2-7, with 7 bases fitting TRBD2. The CDR3 is 12 residues long. Germline-derived CDR1 and CDR2 are GTSNPN and SVGIG (reference sequence). The V segment lost 1 base and the J segment 4 bases; nucleotides outside the gene matches: 1. The CDR3 bases are TGTGCCTGGAGTGACGGGGGGTACGAGCAGTACTTC. Its protein is CAWSDGGYEQYF.

The CDR3 coding sequence is TGTGCCAGCAGCTTCTTCAAGCGGGAGGGCCGTTACGAGCAGTACTTC. Its protein is CASSFFKREGRYEQYF. The chain has TRBV5-4 and TRBJ2-7; the match to TRBD2 covers 10 bases. The trim removed 2 bases at V and 4 bases at J, leaving 9 bases unmatched. From germline, CDR1 is SGHNT and CDR2 YYREEE (reference sequence). The CDR3 has 16 residues.

The chain carries TRBV5-1 and TRBJ1-1; no clear D gene. This CDR3 has 13 amino acids. V lost 4 bases and J lost 0, with 7 bases in between. Looked up from germline, CDR1 is SGHRS and CDR2 is YFSETQ. CDR3 region: CASSIFMNTEAFF. The CDR3 DNA reads as TGCGCCAGCAGCATTTTCATGAACACTGAAGCTTTCTTT.

V and J are TRBV27 and TRBJ1-2, with 7 bases fitting TRBD1. The CDR3 runs 14 residues. Germline V gene lookup returns CDR1 MNHEY and CDR2 SMNVEV (reference sequence). V shed 4 bases, J shed 4 bases, and the junction held 6 bases outside the gene matches. The CDR3 reads CASSWGRTGYGYTF. The CDR3 nucleotides read TGTGCCAGCAGTTGGGGGAGGACAGGCTATGGCTACACCTTC.

The chain employs TRBV21-1 and TRBJ1-5; the table's D call, TRBD1, has no DNA check behind it. TRBV21-1 is classified as a pseudogene. There are 17 residues in the CDR3. The CDR3 region is CASQHGTENPSNQPQHF. CDR3 nucleotides: TGTGCCAGCCAACACGGGACAGAGAACCCTAGCAATCAGCCCCAGCATTTT.

About this clone: This specimen includes other DNA sequences encoding the same CDR3. The CDR3 spells CASSPGTGRTEAFF. The CDR3 region has the DNA TGTGCCAGCAGCCCGGGGACAGGACGGACCGAAGCTTTCTTT. The V and J genes are TRBV4-2 and TRBJ1-1; 8 bases are shared with TRBD1. There are 14 residues in the CDR3. CDR1 and CDR2 (germline): LGHNA, YNFKEQ. Losses at the gene ends were 4 bases for V and 8 bases for J; bases not matched to a gene: 9.

The chain couples TRBV5-8 to TRBJ2-1; 13 nucleotides line up with TRBD2. Germline V gene lookup returns CDR1 SGHTS and CDR2 YDEGEE. Germline trimming cut 7 bases from V and 7 bases from J; bases unmatched to any gene: 11. The CDR3 runs 16 residues. The CDR3 here is CASWTSGSKLANEQFF. CDR3 nucleotides: TGTGCCAGCTGGACTAGCGGGAGCAAATTGGCAAATGAGCAGTTCTTC. Together with reference TRBV5-8 and TRBJ2-1, the CDR3 gives the full variable domain: EAGVTQSPTHLIKTRGQQATLRCSPISGHTSVYWYQQALGLGLQFLLWYDEGEERNRGNFPPRFSGRQFPNYSSELNVNALELEDSALYLCASWTSGSKLANEQFFGPGTRLTVL.

The J gene is TRBJ2-2, the V gene TRBV7-9; no clear D gene. The CDR3 totals 11 residues. Trimming left V 5 bases short and J 7 bases short, with 5 bases between. Germline V gene lookup returns CDR1 SEHNR and CDR2 FQNEAQ (reference sequence). The DNA for the CDR3 is TGTGCCAGCAGCCCCCTCGGGGAGCTGTTTTTT. It yields the protein CASSPLGELFF.